This T cell receptor (beta chain) was found in a study of T cells in Graves' hyperthyroidism and ophthalmopathy. Background on the study: Peripheral blood was obtained at initial diagnosis, preceding any treatment.

With duration under 3 months, ophthalmopathy was active: Clinical Activity Score at least 3, NOSPECS at least 4. Amplified regions were TCR beta CDR3 sequences from RNA transcripts. TCR CDR3 underwent first-round RT-PCR with the HTBI primer set. TCRdb itself ran the multiplex PCR reads through MiXCR, one entry per CDR3 protein. The sample shows about 600,000 distinct CDR3 sequences, about 16% of them seen only once. Input material: blood. This TCR was recovered from a woman in her thirties or forties with Graves' ophthalmopathy.

The CDR3 sequence: CASHSRPGTSGKRTEAFF. DNA of the CDR3: TGTGCCAGCCACTCCAGACCCGGGACTTCAGGAAAGAGGACTGAAGCTTTCTTT. The chain combines TRBV12-3 or TRBV12-4 with TRBJ1-1, with a possible D match to TRBD1 (5 bases). Trimming shortened V by 8 bases and J by 5 bases, and 30 bases separated the two germline ends. The CDR3 is 18 amino acids.